This T cell receptor (beta chain) was documented in a study of T-cell reconstitution after alpha-beta-depleted transplantation in children (dated by TCRdb to about 2016). Regarding the research as a whole: Using TCR repertoire profiling, the study quantitatively followed how T-cell immune reconstitution unfolded in children after TCRalphabeta/CD19-depleted allogeneic hematopoietic cell transplantation.

Worth noting for this clonotype: Its antigen is not yet known. No base quality information exists; no much larger clone differs at one position.

Receptors were amplified or captured by PCR. The instrument given in TCRdb is Illumina HiSeq 2500. To normalize quantification of the TCRbeta repertoire, the TCR libraries were built with molecular barcoding that relied on unique molecular identifiers. The public reads were reanalyzed by TCRdb: fastp trimming at Q25, MiXCR alignment, in-frame beta chains only. Each entry merges the rows of one CDR3 protein and shows their most common DNA and genes. This sample gives over 550,000 distinct CDR3 sequences in total; about 10% of them show up just once. The ten top clones hold roughly 3.9% of the sample. V is cut back by 4 bases and J by 7 bases, with 6 bases in the junction unmatched. Including the terminal cysteine and phenylalanine, the CDR3 comprises 14 residues. Of the read, only the CDR3 DNA is kept; its 42 bases are in frame from base 1.

The source material was PBMCs from the stem cell graft donor, sampled from the stem cell graft. The TCR comes from a human donor who donated a stem cell graft to a child with acute myeloid leukemia. The rearranged chain carries TRBV12-3 or TRBV12-4 and TRBJ2-7; TRBD1 agrees with 11 junctional bases. CDR3 loop: CASSSRTGGEEQYF. DNA sequence: TGTGCCAGCAGTTCTCGGACAGGGGGCGAGGAGCAGTACTTC.